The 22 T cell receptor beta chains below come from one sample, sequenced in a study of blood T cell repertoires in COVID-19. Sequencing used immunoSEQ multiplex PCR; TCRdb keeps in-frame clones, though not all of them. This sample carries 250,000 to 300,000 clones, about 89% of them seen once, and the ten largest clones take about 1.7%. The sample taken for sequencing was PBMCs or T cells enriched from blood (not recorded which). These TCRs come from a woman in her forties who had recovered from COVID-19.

The CDR3 bases are TGTGCCAGCAGCTTAGGGGGAGCTTCGGGGGAGGGCTACACCTTC. Its translation: CASSLGGASGEGYTF. The rearrangement joins TRBV7-2 to TRBJ1-2, with D possibly being TRBD1 (5 bases). This CDR3 is built from 15 residues. V was trimmed by 1 base and J by 8 bases, leaving 17 bases between them. Looked up from germline, CDR1 is SGHTA and CDR2 is FQGNSA.

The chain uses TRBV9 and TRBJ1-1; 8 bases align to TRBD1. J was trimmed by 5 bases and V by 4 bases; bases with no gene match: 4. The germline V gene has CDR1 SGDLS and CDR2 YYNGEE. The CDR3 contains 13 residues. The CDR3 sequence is CASSRTGRTEAFF. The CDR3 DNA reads TGTGCCAGCAGCAGGACAGGGCGAACTGAAGCTTTCTTT. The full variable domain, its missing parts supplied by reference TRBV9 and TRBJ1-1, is DSGVTQTPKHLITATGQRVTLRCSPRSGDLSVYWYQQSLDQGLQFLIQYYNGEERAKGNILERFSAQQFPDLHSELNLSSLELGDSALYFCASSRTGRTEAFFGQGTRLTVV.

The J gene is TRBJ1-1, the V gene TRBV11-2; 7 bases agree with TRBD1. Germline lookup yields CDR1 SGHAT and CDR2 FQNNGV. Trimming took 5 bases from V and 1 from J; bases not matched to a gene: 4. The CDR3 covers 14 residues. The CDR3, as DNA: TGTGCCAGCAGCAGGGGACAGACGAACACTGAAGCTTTCTTT. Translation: CASSRGQTNTEAFF.

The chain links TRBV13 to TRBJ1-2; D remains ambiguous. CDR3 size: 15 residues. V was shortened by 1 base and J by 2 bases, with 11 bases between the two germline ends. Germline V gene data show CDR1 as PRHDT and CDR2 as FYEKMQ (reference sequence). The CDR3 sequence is CASSLASVPNYGYTF. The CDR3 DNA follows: TGTGCCAGCAGCTTAGCGTCGGTACCAAACTATGGCTACACCTTC. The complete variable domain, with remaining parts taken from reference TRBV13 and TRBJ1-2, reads AAGVIQSPRHLIKEKRETATLKCYPIPRHDTVYWYQQGPGQDPQFLISFYEKMQSDKGSIPDRFSAQQFSDYHSELNMSSLELGDSALYFCASSLASVPNYGYTFGSGTRLTVV.

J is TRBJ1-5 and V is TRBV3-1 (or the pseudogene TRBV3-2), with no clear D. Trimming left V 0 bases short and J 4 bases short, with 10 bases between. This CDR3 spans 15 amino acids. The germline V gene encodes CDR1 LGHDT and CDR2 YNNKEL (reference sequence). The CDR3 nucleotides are TGTGCCAGCAGCCAAGAAGTCGGGTTAAATCAGCCCCAGCATTTT. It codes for CASSQEVGLNQPQHF.

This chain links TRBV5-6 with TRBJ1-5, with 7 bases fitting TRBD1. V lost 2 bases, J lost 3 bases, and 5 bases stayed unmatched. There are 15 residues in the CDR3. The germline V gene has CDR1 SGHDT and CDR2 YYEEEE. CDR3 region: CASSFRDSVNQPQHF. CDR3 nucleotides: TGTGCCAGCAGCTTCCGGGACAGCGTCAATCAGCCCCAGCATTTT.

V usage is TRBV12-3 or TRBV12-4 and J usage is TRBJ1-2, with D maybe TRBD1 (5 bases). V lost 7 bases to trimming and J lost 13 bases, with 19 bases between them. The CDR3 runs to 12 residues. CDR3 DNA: TGTGCCAGCACCCTCCTGGACAAGGACGGCACCTTC. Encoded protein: CASTLLDKDGTF.

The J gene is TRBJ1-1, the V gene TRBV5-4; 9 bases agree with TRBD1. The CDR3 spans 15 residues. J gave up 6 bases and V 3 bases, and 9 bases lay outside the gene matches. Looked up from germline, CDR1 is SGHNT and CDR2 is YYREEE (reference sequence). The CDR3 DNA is TGTGCCAGCAGCTCCCCCGGGACAGGGTGGGCTGAAGCTTTCTTT. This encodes CASSSPGTGWAEAFF.

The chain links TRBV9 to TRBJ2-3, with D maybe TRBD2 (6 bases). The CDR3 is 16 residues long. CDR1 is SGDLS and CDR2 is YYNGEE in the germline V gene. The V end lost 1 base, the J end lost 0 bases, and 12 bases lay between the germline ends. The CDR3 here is CASSVRGGASTDTQYF. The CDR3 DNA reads TGTGCCAGCAGCGTACGAGGCGGGGCAAGCACAGATACGCAGTATTTT. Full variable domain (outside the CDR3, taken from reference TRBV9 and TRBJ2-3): DSGVTQTPKHLITATGQRVTLRCSPRSGDLSVYWYQQSLDQGLQFLIQYYNGEERAKGNILERFSAQQFPDLHSELNLSSLELGDSALYFCASSVRGGASTDTQYFGPGTRLTVL.

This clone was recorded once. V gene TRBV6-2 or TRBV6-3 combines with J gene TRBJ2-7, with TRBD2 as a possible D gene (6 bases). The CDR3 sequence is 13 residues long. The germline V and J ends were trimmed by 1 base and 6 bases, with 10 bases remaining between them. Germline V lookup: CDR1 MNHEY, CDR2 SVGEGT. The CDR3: CASSYFTAGEQYF. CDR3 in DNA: TGTGCCAGCAGTTACTTTACAGCGGGCGAGCAGTACTTC.

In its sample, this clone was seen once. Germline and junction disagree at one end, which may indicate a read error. CDR3 DNA sequence: TGTGCTAGCAGCTTAGAGAGAGACTACGAGCAGTACTTC. Protein product: CASSLERDYEQYF. This rearrangement joins TRBV7-7 to TRBJ2-7; D ambiguous. The CDR3 totals 13 residues. Germline assignment: CDR1 SSHAT and CDR2 FNYEAQ (reference sequence).

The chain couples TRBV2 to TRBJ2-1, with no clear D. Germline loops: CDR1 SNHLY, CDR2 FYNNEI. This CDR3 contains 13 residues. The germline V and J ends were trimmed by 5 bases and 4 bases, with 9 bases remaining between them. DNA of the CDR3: TGTGCCAGCAGTATAAGAGTTTACAATGAGCAGTTCTTC. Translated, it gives CASSIRVYNEQFF.

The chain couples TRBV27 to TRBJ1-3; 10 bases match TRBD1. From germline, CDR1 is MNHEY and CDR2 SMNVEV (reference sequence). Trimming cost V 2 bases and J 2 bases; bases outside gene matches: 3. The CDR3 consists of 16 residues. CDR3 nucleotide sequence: TGTGCCAGCAGTTTAACCGGGACAGGGGCTGGAAACACCATATATTTT. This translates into CASSLTGTGAGNTIYF.

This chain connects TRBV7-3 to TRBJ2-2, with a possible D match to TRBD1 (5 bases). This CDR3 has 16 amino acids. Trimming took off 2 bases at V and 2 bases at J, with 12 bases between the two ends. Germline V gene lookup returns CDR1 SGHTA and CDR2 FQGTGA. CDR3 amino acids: CASSLFQGSNTGELFF. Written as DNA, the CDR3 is TGTGCCAGCAGCTTATTTCAGGGTAGCAACACCGGGGAGCTGTTTTTT.

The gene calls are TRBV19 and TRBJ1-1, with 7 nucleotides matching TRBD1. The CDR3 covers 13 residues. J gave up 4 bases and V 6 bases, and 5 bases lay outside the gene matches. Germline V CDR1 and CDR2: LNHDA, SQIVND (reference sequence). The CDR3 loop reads CASSTGTATEAFF. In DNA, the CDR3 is TGTGCCAGTAGCACCGGGACAGCCACTGAAGCTTTCTTT. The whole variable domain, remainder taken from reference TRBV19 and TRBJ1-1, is DGGITQSPKYLFRKEGQNVTLSCEQNLNHDAMYWYRQDPGQGLRLIYYSQIVNDFQKGDIAEGYSVSREKKESFPLTVTSAQKNPTAFYLCASSTGTATEAFFGQGTRLTVV.

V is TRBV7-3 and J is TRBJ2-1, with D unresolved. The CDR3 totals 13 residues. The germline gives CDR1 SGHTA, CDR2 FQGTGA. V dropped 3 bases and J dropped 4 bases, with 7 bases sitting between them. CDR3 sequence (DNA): TGTGCCAGCAGCTTGGAGATTTACAATGAGCAGTTCTTC. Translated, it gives CASSLEIYNEQFF.

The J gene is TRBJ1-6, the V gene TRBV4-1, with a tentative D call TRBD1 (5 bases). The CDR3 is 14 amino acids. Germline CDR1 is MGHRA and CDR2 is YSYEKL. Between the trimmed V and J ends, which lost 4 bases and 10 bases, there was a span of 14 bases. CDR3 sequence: CASSPSGDGSPLHF. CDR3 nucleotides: TGCGCCAGCAGCCCTTCGGGGGATGGCTCACCCCTCCACTTT.

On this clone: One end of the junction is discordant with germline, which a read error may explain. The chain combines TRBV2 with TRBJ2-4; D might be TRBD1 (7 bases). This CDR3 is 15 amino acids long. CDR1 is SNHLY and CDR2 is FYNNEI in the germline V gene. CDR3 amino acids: CASQGGGTAENIQYF. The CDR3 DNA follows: TGTGCCAGCCAGGGGGGCGGGACAGCCGAAAACATTCAGTACTTC.

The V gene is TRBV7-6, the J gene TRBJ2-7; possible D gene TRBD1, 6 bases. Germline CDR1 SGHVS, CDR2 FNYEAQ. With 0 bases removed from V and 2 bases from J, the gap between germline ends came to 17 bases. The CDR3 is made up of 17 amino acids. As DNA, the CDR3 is TGTGCCAGCAGCTTAGCTATCAGGGGATCTAACACCTACGAGCAGTACTTC. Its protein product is CASSLAIRGSNTYEQYF. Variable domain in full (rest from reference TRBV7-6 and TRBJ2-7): GAGVSQSPRYKVTKRGQDVALRCDPISGHVSLYWYRQALGQGPEFLTYFNYEAQQDKSGLPNDRFSAERPEGSISTLTIQRTEQRDSAMYRCASSLAIRGSNTYEQYFGPGTRLTVT.

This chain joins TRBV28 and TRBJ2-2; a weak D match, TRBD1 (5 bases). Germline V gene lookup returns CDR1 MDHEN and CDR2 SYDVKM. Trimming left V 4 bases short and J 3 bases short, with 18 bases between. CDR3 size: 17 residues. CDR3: CASSSTGFGSDTGELFF. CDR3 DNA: TGTGCCAGCAGTTCTACAGGTTTCGGGTCGGACACCGGGGAGCTGTTTTTT. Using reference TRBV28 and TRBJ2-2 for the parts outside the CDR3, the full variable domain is DVKVTQSSRYLVKRTGEKVFLECVQDMDHENMFWYRQDPGLGLRLIYFSYDVKMKEKGDIPEGYSVSREKKERFSLILESASTNQTSMYLCASSSTGFGSDTGELFFGEGSRLTVL.

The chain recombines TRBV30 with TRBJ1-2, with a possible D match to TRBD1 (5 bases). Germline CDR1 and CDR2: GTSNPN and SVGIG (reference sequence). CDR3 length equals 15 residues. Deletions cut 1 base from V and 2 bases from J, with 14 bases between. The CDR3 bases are TGTGCCTGGAGTGCTTGGCAGGGAGGGAACTATGGCTACACCTTC. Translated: CAWSAWQGGNYGYTF.

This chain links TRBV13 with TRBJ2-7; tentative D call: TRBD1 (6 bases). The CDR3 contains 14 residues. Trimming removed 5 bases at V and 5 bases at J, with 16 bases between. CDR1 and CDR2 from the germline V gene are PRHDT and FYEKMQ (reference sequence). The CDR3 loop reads CASSTTRGSNEQYF. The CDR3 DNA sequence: TGTGCCAGCAGCACAACTAGGGGGTCCAACGAGCAGTACTTC.